This T cell receptor beta chain was recovered during a study of identifying expanded T cells in peripheral blood. Germline V CDR1 and CDR2: GTSNPN, SVGIG (reference sequence). This CDR3 is built from 13 residues. Trimming at V came to 8 bases and at J to 8 bases, leaving 12 bases not matched to a gene. This clone was found once. TCRdb keeps only in-frame clones here, not all; method: immunoSEQ multiplex PCR. The repertoire consists of some 100,000 clones, with around 88% occurring once and the leading ten covering about a sixth. Sequences were obtained from blood. The chain is built from TRBV30 and TRBJ1-2; 9 nucleotides match TRBD1. The receptor was isolated from a person aged 18 to 69 in good health. This CDR3 is CAGNQQGAQGYTF. CDR3 nucleotide sequence: TGTGCCGGGAACCAACAGGGGGCGCAAGGCTACACCTTC.